The T cell receptor (beta chain) under discussion was sequenced for a study of beta chain features in type 1 diabetes. Study-wide findings and caveats: The study found fewer insertions and more deletions at VDJ junctions in type 1 diabetes patients. Highly expressing activated T cells could be over-counted with a cDNA template. A PCR bias possibly favoring shorter templates would apply equally to patients and controls.

From germline, CDR1 is MNHEY and CDR2 SVGAGI. V shed 0 bases and J shed 1 base, with 4 bases lying between them. The CDR3 runs 13 residues. cDNA synthesis used the whole RNA isolate, giving expressed TCRB sequences. Some 4 million reads on average were seen across naive, central memory and regulatory T cell samples. Here immunoSEQ multiplex PCR was the method, and the copy in TCRdb shows in-frame clones only, minus some. The table includes over 120,000 clones, roughly 10% detected once. This clone was seen a handful of times. Antigen unknown. This TCR was sampled from a man aged 18-30 years in good health. This chain links TRBV6-5 with TRBJ2-7; D ambiguous. Input material: naive CD4+ T cells from blood. DNA of the CDR3: TGTGCCAGCAGTTACTCGCAGTCCTACGAGCAGTACTTC. Amino acids: CASSYSQSYEQYF.